These T cell receptor beta chains were read from a single sample in a study of cytomegalovirus exposure and HLA in healthy donors. Libraries were prepared by immunoSEQ multiplex PCR; TCRdb keeps only in-frame clonotypes and omits some of them. The sample includes roughly 130,000 clones, 65% to 75% seen only once; the top ten take around 6.6%. Material: PBMCs. The receptors here all came from a man between 40 and 49 years old in good health and CMV-seropositive. Each CDR3 is given with its conserved first and last residue. D genes are given only for firm matches. Size is stated for part of the rows, as once, few or many counts, or as a class when the clone is expanded.

v_call	d_call	j_call	clone_size	cdr3_aa	cdr3_nt
TRBV2	TRBD1	TRBJ1-4	NA	CASRQTGSGEKLFF	TGTGCCAGCAGGCAGACAGGGTCCGGAGAAAAACTGTTTTTT
TRBV4-1	TRBD1	TRBJ1-1	few	CASSQADRGPTEAFF	TGCGCCAGCAGCCAAGCGGACAGGGGGCCCACTGAAGCTTTCTTT
TRBV29-1	TRBD1	TRBJ1-6	NA	CSALDREGPSPLHF	TGCAGCGCATTGGACAGGGAAGGTCCTTCACCCCTCCACTTT
TRBV6-6	TRBD1	TRBJ1-6	medium-sized	CASSVQGDNSPLHF	TGTGCCAGCAGTGTACAGGGGGACAATTCACCCCTCCACTTT
TRBV2	NA	TRBJ1-4	NA	CASSEPQGVSEKLFF	TGTGCCAGCAGTGAACCCCAGGGTGTCAGTGAAAAACTGTTTTTT
TRBV28	NA	TRBJ2-7	NA	CASSLWQAAYEQYF	TGTGCCAGCAGTTTGTGGCAGGCCGCCTACGAGCAGTACTTC
TRBV30	NA	TRBJ1-6	NA	CAWRRTQGIYSPLHF	TGTGCCTGGAGACGAACGCAGGGAATTTATTCACCCCTCCACTTC
TRBV11-2	NA	TRBJ2-5	NA	CASSFPGESVQYF	TGTGCCAGCAGCTTCCCGGGGGAATCGGTGCAGTACTTC
TRBV28	NA	TRBJ2-7	NA	CASSSFSGTYF	TGTGCCAGCAGTTCCTTCTCCGGGACATACTTC
TRBV7-8	TRBD1	TRBJ1-5	few	CASSLGGGGWQPQHF	TGTGCCAGCAGCTTAGGAGGGGGCGGCTGGCAGCCCCAGCATTTT
TRBV19	NA	TRBJ2-2	NA	CASSVGQPNTGELFF	TGTGCCAGTAGTGTCGGACAGCCGAACACCGGGGAGCTGTTTTTT
TRBV5-4	NA	TRBJ1-3	few	CASSLVGQDRGNTIYF	TGTGCCAGCAGCTTGGTGGGCCAAGACAGAGGAAACACCATATATTTT
TRBV28	TRBD2	TRBJ2-3	NA	CASSLLGLAGRTDTQYF	TGTGCCAGCAGTTTATTGGGACTAGCGGGCCGCACAGATACGCAGTATTTT
TRBV2	NA	TRBJ2-2	NA	CASSGEIRGELFF	TGTGCCAGCAGTGGGGAGATCCGGGGGGAGCTGTTTTTT
TRBV28	TRBD2	TRBJ2-1	NA	CASSLGLAGLGGGEEQFF	TGTGCCAGCAGTTTGGGACTAGCGGGATTAGGGGGGGGAGAAGAGCAGTTCTTC
TRBV7-4	NA	TRBJ1-3	NA	CASSLVWGRTGNTIYF	TGTGCCAGCAGCTTAGTCTGGGGCAGGACTGGAAACACCATATATTTT
TRBV19	TRBD1	TRBJ1-1	NA	CASSIDRVGEAFF	TGTGCCAGTAGTATTGACAGGGTTGGTGAAGCTTTCTTT
TRBV27	NA	TRBJ2-6	NA	CASSFAGVVRAAGANVLTF	TGTGCCAGCAGTTTCGCTGGAGTTGTCAGGGCAGCAGGGGCCAACGTCCTGACTTTC
TRBV9	NA	TRBJ1-5	few	CASSVGEGGHSNQPQHF	TGTGCCAGCAGCGTAGGGGAAGGCGGACATAGCAATCAGCCCCAGCATTTT
TRBV12-1	NA	TRBJ2-1	NA	CASSLPIAPHNEQFF	TGTGCCAGCAGCTTGCCCATAGCCCCTCACAATGAGCAGTTCTTC